These T cell receptor beta chains were read from a single sample in a study of radiotherapy plus CTLA-4 blockade in lung cancer. Sequencing used immunoSEQ multiplex PCR; TCRdb keeps in-frame clones, though not all of them. This table has about 66,000 clones, approximately 80% appearing once. The specimen was peripheral blood, collected from a patient treated with radiotherapy plus ipilimumab. Every receptor here comes from a human donor with non-small cell lung cancer who had a partial response to radiotherapy plus ipilimumab. Both conserved end residues are part of each CDR3. Fields, in order: D gene, J gene, clone size, V gene, CDR3 protein, CDR3 DNA. D genes are given only for firm matches. Clone sizes are given selectively: once, few, many, or a class where the clone is expanded.

D gene: NA
J gene: TRBJ1-3
clone size: NA
V gene: TRBV19
CDR3 protein: CASSIAGTYSGNTIYF
CDR3 DNA: TGTGCCAGTAGTATTGCGGGTACCTACTCTGGAAACACCATATATTTT

D gene: NA
J gene: TRBJ1-2
clone size: NA
V gene: TRBV28
CDR3 protein: CASSPRSGAGGYTF
CDR3 DNA: TGTGCCAGCAGTCCGCGGTCAGGGGCAGGAGGCTACACCTTC

D gene: NA
J gene: TRBJ2-1
clone size: NA
V gene: TRBV25-1
CDR3 protein: CASSEVSEQFF
CDR3 DNA: TGTGCCAGCAGTGAGGTAAGCGAGCAGTTCTTC

D gene: TRBD2
J gene: TRBJ2-1
clone size: NA
V gene: TRBV9
CDR3 protein: CASSPGPGTSGSGEQFF
CDR3 DNA: TGTGCCAGCAGCCCCGGACCCGGGACTAGCGGGAGCGGTGAGCAGTTCTTC

D gene: NA
J gene: TRBJ2-3
clone size: NA
V gene: TRBV28
CDR3 protein: CASSSPARSDTQYF
CDR3 DNA: TGTGCCAGCAGTTCCCCCGCCAGGTCAGATACGCAGTATTTT

D gene: NA
J gene: TRBJ1-2
clone size: few
V gene: TRBV30
CDR3 protein: CAWSTQPGEGYTF
CDR3 DNA: TGTGCCTGGAGTACCCAACCGGGGGAAGGCTACACCTTC

D gene: NA
J gene: TRBJ2-5
clone size: once
V gene: TRBV7-2
CDR3 protein: CASSQRQGRETQYF
CDR3 DNA: TGTGCCAGCAGCCAGCGGCAGGGGCGAGAGACCCAGTACTTC

D gene: NA
J gene: TRBJ1-5
clone size: NA
V gene: TRBV7-8
CDR3 protein: CASSRSGQPQHF
CDR3 DNA: TGTGCCAGCAGCCGAAGCGGGCAGCCCCAGCATTTT

D gene: NA
J gene: TRBJ2-7
clone size: NA
V gene: TRBV6-5
CDR3 protein: CASSYSTGLGGEQYF
CDR3 DNA: TGTGCCAGCAGTTACTCGACCGGGCTCGGAGGCGAGCAGTACTTC

D gene: NA
J gene: TRBJ2-4
clone size: once
V gene: TRBV4-2
CDR3 protein: CASSQGLGTLQYF
CDR3 DNA: TGTGCCAGCAGCCAAGGTCTCGGGACTCTTCAGTACTTC

D gene: TRBD2
J gene: TRBJ2-3
clone size: NA
V gene: TRBV5-4
CDR3 protein: CASSLSSGSRADTQYF
CDR3 DNA: TGTGCCAGCAGCCTCTCTAGCGGGAGTAGGGCAGATACGCAGTATTTT

D gene: TRBD2
J gene: TRBJ2-2
clone size: NA
V gene: TRBV9
CDR3 protein: CASSRRGPVRAGAAHGELFF
CDR3 DNA: TGTGCCAGCAGCCGACGAGGCCCCGTTCGAGCGGGAGCTGCCCACGGGGAGCTGTTTTTT

D gene: NA
J gene: TRBJ2-2
clone size: NA
V gene: TRBV18
CDR3 protein: CASTGTANTGELFF
CDR3 DNA: TGTGCCAGTACCGGGACTGCGAACACCGGGGAGCTGTTTTTT

D gene: NA
J gene: TRBJ1-5
clone size: NA
V gene: TRBV6-6
CDR3 protein: CASEYRAGGSNQPQHF
CDR3 DNA: TGTGCCAGCGAGTACAGGGCTGGGGGAAGCAATCAGCCCCAGCATTTT

D gene: NA
J gene: TRBJ2-7
clone size: NA
V gene: TRBV2
CDR3 protein: CASGEALPRGGSIYEQYF
CDR3 DNA: TGTGCCAGCGGTGAAGCGCTCCCCAGGGGCGGGAGTATCTACGAGCAGTACTTC

D gene: TRBD1
J gene: TRBJ1-1
clone size: NA
V gene: TRBV10-3
CDR3 protein: CAISGTGNTEAFF
CDR3 DNA: TGTGCCATCAGTGGGACAGGGAACACTGAAGCTTTCTTT

D gene: NA
J gene: TRBJ1-1
clone size: NA
V gene: TRBV28
CDR3 protein: CASSRGDVAEAFF
CDR3 DNA: TGTGCCAGCAGTCGCGGGGATGTAGCTGAAGCTTTCTTT

D gene: NA
J gene: TRBJ1-1
clone size: NA
V gene: TRBV18
CDR3 protein: CASSRVNTEAFF
CDR3 DNA: TGTGCCAGCTCACGCGTGAACACTGAAGCTTTCTTT

D gene: TRBD2
J gene: TRBJ2-1
clone size: NA
V gene: TRBV18
CDR3 protein: CASSPGLAGDNEQFF
CDR3 DNA: TGTGCCAGCTCACCGGGACTAGCGGGAGACAATGAGCAGTTCTTC

D gene: TRBD1
J gene: TRBJ1-1
clone size: NA
V gene: TRBV28
CDR3 protein: CASSPSGQGVVNTEAFF
CDR3 DNA: TGTGCCAGCAGTCCCTCAGGACAGGGGGTGGTGAACACTGAAGCTTTCTTT

D gene: NA
J gene: TRBJ1-2
clone size: NA
V gene: TRBV5-1
CDR3 protein: CASSLGQVDYGYTF
CDR3 DNA: TGCGCCAGCAGCTTGGGACAGGTCGACTATGGCTACACCTTC

D gene: TRBD2
J gene: TRBJ2-7
clone size: NA
V gene: TRBV9
CDR3 protein: CASSVGPSGIDEQYF
CDR3 DNA: TGTGCCAGCAGCGTAGGTCCTAGCGGGATTGACGAGCAGTACTTC

D gene: TRBD1
J gene: TRBJ1-2
clone size: few
V gene: TRBV27
CDR3 protein: CASSRAGDRGGGYTF
CDR3 DNA: TGTGCCAGCAGCCGAGCGGGGGACAGGGGAGGGGGCTACACCTTC

D gene: NA
J gene: TRBJ1-2
clone size: once
V gene: TRBV28
CDR3 protein: CASRLNYGYTF
CDR3 DNA: TGTGCCAGCAGACTAAACTATGGCTACACCTTC

D gene: NA
J gene: TRBJ2-3
clone size: NA
V gene: TRBV5-8
CDR3 protein: CASSLGLVTDTQYF
CDR3 DNA: TGTGCCAGCAGCTTGGGACTAGTGACAGATACGCAGTATTTT

D gene: NA
J gene: TRBJ2-2
clone size: NA
V gene: TRBV10-1
CDR3 protein: CAPETHPANDGELFF
CDR3 DNA: TGCGCCCCCGAGACACATCCAGCTAATGACGGGGAGCTGTTTTTT

D gene: NA
J gene: TRBJ2-6
clone size: NA
V gene: TRBV7-8
CDR3 protein: CASSRDTSSGANVLTF
CDR3 DNA: TGTGCCAGCAGCCGGGACACCAGCTCTGGGGCCAACGTCCTGACTTTC

D gene: NA
J gene: TRBJ2-7
clone size: medium-sized
V gene: TRBV11-2
CDR3 protein: CASSYRQRSSYEQYF
CDR3 DNA: TGTGCCAGCAGCTACCGACAGAGAAGCTCCTACGAGCAGTACTTC

D gene: TRBD1
J gene: TRBJ2-1
clone size: NA
V gene: TRBV5-1
CDR3 protein: CASSLGQGEQFF
CDR3 DNA: TGCGCCAGCAGCTTGGGACAGGGTGAGCAGTTCTTC

D gene: NA
J gene: TRBJ2-1
clone size: few
V gene: TRBV28
CDR3 protein: CASLAYGSYNEQFF
CDR3 DNA: TGTGCCAGCTTAGCCTACGGCTCCTACAATGAGCAGTTCTTC

D gene: NA
J gene: TRBJ2-6
clone size: NA
V gene: TRBV28
CDR3 protein: CASSNFLEGINVLTF
CDR3 DNA: TGTGCCAGCAGTAACTTTTTGGAGGGCATCAACGTCCTGACTTTC

D gene: TRBD2
J gene: TRBJ2-5
clone size: NA
V gene: TRBV5-8
CDR3 protein: CASSSGTSGTETQYF
CDR3 DNA: TGTGCCAGCAGCTCCGGGACTAGCGGGACCGAGACCCAGTACTTC

D gene: NA
J gene: TRBJ2-5
clone size: NA
V gene: TRBV20-1
CDR3 protein: CSAFLRETQYF
CDR3 DNA: TGCAGTGCTTTCCTGCGAGAGACCCAGTACTTC

D gene: NA
J gene: TRBJ1-2
clone size: NA
V gene: TRBV28
CDR3 protein: CATQLYGYTF
CDR3 DNA: TGTGCCACCCAACTTTATGGCTACACCTTC

D gene: NA
J gene: TRBJ2-3
clone size: NA
V gene: TRBV28
CDR3 protein: CASSLYQARDTQYF
CDR3 DNA: TGTGCCAGCAGTTTATACCAAGCACGTGATACGCAGTATTTT

D gene: TRBD2
J gene: TRBJ2-7
clone size: NA
V gene: TRBV10-2
CDR3 protein: CASRRTSDSYEQYF
CDR3 DNA: TGCGCCAGCAGGCGGACTAGCGACTCCTACGAGCAGTACTTC

D gene: TRBD1
J gene: TRBJ1-2
clone size: once
V gene: TRBV19
CDR3 protein: CASSIRQGRNYGYTF
CDR3 DNA: TGTGCCAGTAGTATCAGACAGGGGCGAAACTATGGCTACACCTTC